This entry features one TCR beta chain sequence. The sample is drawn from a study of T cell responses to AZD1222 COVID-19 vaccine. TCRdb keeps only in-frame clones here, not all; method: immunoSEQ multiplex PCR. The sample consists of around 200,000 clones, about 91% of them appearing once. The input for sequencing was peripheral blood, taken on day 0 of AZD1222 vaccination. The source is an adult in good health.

CDR3 in DNA: TGTGCCAGCAGCCAAGTAGGGGCCGGGGAGCTGTTTTTT. It translates to CASSQVGAGELFF. The chain recombines TRBV3-1 (or the pseudogene TRBV3-2) with TRBJ2-2, with D possibly being TRBD1 (5 bases). The CDR3 runs 13 residues. Germline assignment: CDR1 LGHDT and CDR2 YNNKEL (reference sequence). V lost 1 base and J 6 bases, leaving 6 bases between the germline ends.